The TCR beta chain under discussion was sequenced for a study of T cells in Graves' hyperthyroidism and ophthalmopathy. CDR1 is SGDLS, CDR2 YYNGEE, per germline. The CDR3 is made up of 16 amino acids. Losses at the gene ends were 0 bases for V and 4 bases for J; bases not matched to a gene: 6. RNA transcripts yielded amplified TCR beta CDR3 regions. With the HTBI primer set, the TCR CDR3 went through a first round of RT-PCR. TCRdb re-derived calls from the multiplex PCR reads in MiXCR, one entry per CDR3 protein. The table has about 640,000 distinct CDR3 sequences, approximately 15% seen once. Investigators excluded patients with uncontrolled infection, other autoimmune disease, pregnancy or lactation.

The sequencing sample was made of blood. This TCR was recovered from a woman aged 45 to 65 with Graves' ophthalmopathy. The chain couples TRBV9 to TRBJ2-1, with TRBD2 matching over 8 bases. CDR3 protein: CASSVARGGSYNEQFF. The CDR3 region has the DNA TGTGCCAGCAGCGTAGCTCGGGGGGGATCTTACAATGAGCAGTTCTTC.